These 6 T cell receptor beta chains came from one sample sequenced in a study of identifying expanded T cells in peripheral blood. The repertoire was sequenced with immunoSEQ multiplex PCR; TCRdb's copy has only in-frame clones and lacks some. The data contain about 85,000 clones, approximately 89% of them seen just once; the ten biggest clones take up around 2.7%. Material for sequencing was blood. The origin of the receptors is a person aged 18 to 70 in good health.

This clone has a single count. The chain recombines TRBV30 with TRBJ2-7, with 7 bases fitting TRBD1. In germline, CDR1 is GTSNPN, CDR2 SVGIG (reference sequence). This CDR3 spans 15 amino acids. Trimming took 3 bases from V and 0 from J; bases not matched to a gene: 8. CDR3 DNA sequence: TGTGCCTGGAGGATGACAGGGCTCAGCTCCTACGAGCAGTACTTC. Its protein is CAWRMTGLSSYEQYF.

The chain couples TRBV6-5 to TRBJ2-5; the match to TRBD2 covers 9 bases. The CDR3 contains 15 residues. The trim removed 10 bases at V and 5 bases at J, leaving 14 bases unmatched. Germline V gene lookup returns CDR1 MNHEY and CDR2 SVGAGI. Here the CDR3 DNA reads TGTGCCACCAGGAGTAGCGGGAGTTGGGGTGAGACCCAGTACTTC. Its translation: CATRSSGSWGETQYF.

The chain links TRBV5-1 to TRBJ2-1; no firm D call. This CDR3 is 14 amino acids long. Germline loops: CDR1 SGHRS, CDR2 YFSETQ. The V gene lost 2 bases and the J gene lost 5 bases, with 11 bases spanning the gap. The CDR3 loop is CASSLRTANNEQFF. The CDR3 bases are TGCGCCAGCAGCTTAAGGACGGCTAACAATGAGCAGTTCTTC. The full variable domain, completed using reference TRBV5-1 and TRBJ2-1, is KAGVTQTPRYLIKTRGQQVTLSCSPISGHRSVSWYQQTPGQGLQFLFEYFSETQRNKGNFPGRFSGRQFSNSRSEMNVSTLELGDSALYLCASSLRTANNEQFFGPGTRLTVL.

The chain carries TRBV6-5 and TRBJ2-1; a possible D gene is TRBD1 (5 bases). The CDR3 loop spans 11 amino acids. Germline lookup yields CDR1 MNHEY and CDR2 SVGAGI. V was cut by 6 bases and J by 5 bases, with 5 bases left in between. CDR3 sequence reads: CASSRDNEQFF. The CDR3 DNA is TGTGCCAGCAGCAGGGACAATGAGCAGTTCTTC.

The chain couples TRBV7-2 to TRBJ2-5; a possible D gene is TRBD2 (6 bases). The germline V gene has CDR1 SGHTA and CDR2 FQGNSA. V lost 6 bases to trimming and J lost 7 bases, with 18 bases between them. The CDR3 contains 14 residues. CDR3 DNA sequence: TGTGCCAGCAGGCTAGGGCGGGGATCGGGGACCCAGTACTTC. Translation: CASRLGRGSGTQYF.

This chain connects TRBV7-2 to TRBJ2-5; 7 bases fit TRBD2. The CDR3 spans 14 residues. The ends lost 1 base at V and 10 bases at J; junction bases unmatched: 9. CDR1 is SGHTA, CDR2 FQGNSA, per germline. The CDR3 spells CASSLGGLRPNQYF. CDR3 coding DNA: TGTGCCAGCAGCTTAGGGGGACTACGACCTAACCAGTACTTC.